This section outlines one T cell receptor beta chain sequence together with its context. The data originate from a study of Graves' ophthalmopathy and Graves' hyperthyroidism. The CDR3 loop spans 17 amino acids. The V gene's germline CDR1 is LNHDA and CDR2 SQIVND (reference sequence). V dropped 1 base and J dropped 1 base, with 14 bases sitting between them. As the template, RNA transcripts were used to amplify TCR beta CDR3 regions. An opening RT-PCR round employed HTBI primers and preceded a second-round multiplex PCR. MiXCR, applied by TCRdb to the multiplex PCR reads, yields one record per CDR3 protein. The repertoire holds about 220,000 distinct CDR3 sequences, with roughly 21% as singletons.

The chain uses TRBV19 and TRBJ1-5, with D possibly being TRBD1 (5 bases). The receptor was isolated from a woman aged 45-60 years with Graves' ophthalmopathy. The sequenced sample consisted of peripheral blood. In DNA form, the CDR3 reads TGTGCCAGTAGTATAGTTCAGGGAGATGGGAGCAATCAGCCCCAGCATTTT. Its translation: CASSIVQGDGSNQPQHF.